One TCR beta chain is described in this entry. What antigen it recognizes has not been identified. No much larger clone is present one base from it, and per-base qualities are unavailable. The source of the sample is a study of graft-versus-host responses after intestinal transplantation listed by TCRdb under 2021. For context, the study as a whole: The transplants that recipients got were multivisceral, liver-intestinal, or isolated intestinal. Donor T cell macrochimerism was defined as a peak of at least 4% donor T cells among recipient peripheral blood mononuclear cells. The cohort enrolled 24 intestinal transplant recipients, one of whom was a retransplant, and 3 patients without pretransplant specimens were excluded. To identify alloreactive clones, pre-transplant mixed lymphocyte reaction products were sequenced and then compared with unstimulated pre-transplant donor and recipient T cells. Instead of going to the commercial service, samples from a few later patients were sequenced in-house on an Illumina MiSeq and processed with MiXCR. After intestinal transplantation, graft-versus-host and host-versus-graft alloreactive T cell clones were followed in the graft, circulation and bone marrow using bulk TCR-beta CDR3 sequencing. Every recipient was given anti-thymocyte globulin induction, followed by 3 to 4 years of maintenance tacrolimus and steroids.

This sample's time point label indicates: cells obtained before transplantation from donor or recipient. CD3+CD4+ and CD3+CD8+ populations were FACS-sorted from unstimulated pre-transplant donor and recipient cells taken from spleen or lymph nodes. Library generation was performed with the immunoSEQ multiplex PCR assay. For most patients, genomic DNA was isolated with the Qiagen DNeasy Blood and Tissue Kit and sent frozen to Adaptive Biotechnologies for TCR sequencing. For most patients, genomic DNA was subjected to high-throughput TCR-beta CDR3 sequencing by Adaptive Biotechnologies. As for how the authors treated the data: Adaptive's ImmunoSEQ software was the source of the TCR sequencing data for about 18 patients, while a few other patients were processed with MiXCR and VDJtools. CD4 versus CD8 sorting errors were corrected by removing sequences found in both subsets at a frequency ratio below 5:1. CDR3 nucleotide sequences shared by donor and recipient were removed because the origin of these sequences could not be assigned. Alloreactive clones required at least 2-fold expansion over unstimulated cells and minimum CFSE-low frequency of 0.002% (template counts) or 0.001% (read counts). Mappable clones were those detected in sequenced pre-transplant spleen, lymph node, or MLR CFSE-low populations of the donor or recipient. The cumulative frequency of alloreactive clones was calculated as a percentage of all sequences, weighted by copy number. Drawn from immuneACCESS, this table holds only the in-frame rearrangements with V and J called that TCRdb kept. Clones are partly lost; checked studies trace under half to an unresolved V gene and leave the rest unexplained. The V and J calls and clone size are taken from that table; D and trimming were inferred from the DNA. Here the sample has about 130,000 clones; roughly 92% occur a single time. Roughly 0.15% of the sample is in the top ten clones.

Study-wide conclusions, independent of this receptor: High GvH to HvG T cell clonal ratios were observed in the allografts of patients with donor T cell macrochimerism. Peak levels of circulating GvH clones were associated with declines in HvG clones early after transplant. Conclusions were limited by the relatively low number and heterogeneity of intestinal transplant patients. GvH clones were detected in recipient bone marrow, and some of these GvH clones were observed earlier in ileal mucosa or blood, consistent with an intestinal mucosal origin.

The TCR comes from a human donor who received an intestinal transplant. The sequencing used unstimulated CD4+ T cells sorted from spleen or lymph node cells, collected before intestinal transplant.

The DNA reads as follows: TGCGCCAGCAGCTCGGGAGCAACTAATGAAAAACTGTTTTTT. Its coded protein is CASSSGATNEKLFF. The V gene is TRBV5-1 and the J gene is TRBJ1-4; a confident D gene designation cannot be given. From its cysteine to its phenylalanine, the CDR3 spans 14 amino acids. Kept here is only the CDR3 DNA, which spans 42 bases and is read in frame from base 1. V was cut back by 3 bases and J by 0 bases, leaving a gap of 6 bases between them. In the germline V gene, CDR1 corresponds to SGHRS and CDR2 to YFSETQ.